The 32 T cell receptor beta chains below come from one sample, sequenced in a study of cytomegalovirus exposure and HLA in healthy donors. PCR employed 60 Vbeta and 13 Jbeta primers. This table comes from immunoSEQ multiplex PCR, and its TCRdb copy is limited to in-frame clones, with some not included. The repertoire holds 150,000 to 200,000 clones, around 79% seen once, with 1.6% in the top ten. The sequenced sample was PBMCs. These TCRs come from a woman in her forties or fifties in good health and CMV-seronegative.

The V and J genes are TRBV5-4 and TRBJ1-1; the match to TRBD1 covers 8 bases. V lost 3 bases, J lost 7 bases, and 8 bases stayed unmatched. The length of the CDR3 is 14 residues. Germline-derived CDR1 and CDR2 are SGHNT and YYREEE (reference sequence). CDR3 sequence: CASSSRTGGIEAFF. CDR3 sequence (DNA): TGTGCCAGCAGCTCACGCACAGGGGGAATTGAAGCTTTCTTT.

The chain links TRBV7-6 to TRBJ2-7, with D hard to call. The V end was cut by 1 base, the J end by 3 bases, with 7 bases between. In germline, CDR1 is SGHVS, CDR2 FNYEAQ. The CDR3 loop spans 13 amino acids. DNA of the CDR3: TGTGCCAGCAGCTTAGACTTATACTACGAGCAGTACTTC. Translating gives CASSLDLYYEQYF. The full variable domain, with the rest looked up from reference TRBV7-6 and TRBJ2-7, is GAGVSQSPRYKVTKRGQDVALRCDPISGHVSLYWYRQALGQGPEFLTYFNYEAQQDKSGLPNDRFSAERPEGSISTLTIQRTEQRDSAMYRCASSLDLYYEQYFGPGTRLTVT.

The chain recombines TRBV7-8 with TRBJ1-2, with D uncertain. Germline CDR1 is SGHVS and CDR2 is FQNEAQ. The CDR3 length is 14 residues. V shed 1 base and J shed 0 bases, with 6 bases lying between them. CDR3: CASSLGTSNYGYTF. Here the CDR3 DNA reads TGTGCCAGCAGCTTAGGCACTTCTAACTATGGCTACACCTTC.

This sequence joins TRBV7-2 and TRBJ1-6; TRBD1 aligns across 7 bases. J gave up 0 bases and V 0 bases, and 5 bases lay outside the gene matches. Germline loops: CDR1 SGHTA, CDR2 FQGNSA. This CDR3 is 18 amino acids long. The CDR3 spells CASSLATGVSSYNSPLHF. CDR3 sequence (DNA): TGTGCCAGCAGCTTAGCCACAGGGGTTAGCTCCTATAATTCACCCCTCCACTTT.

The chain joins TRBV12-2 to TRBJ2-6; TRBD1 is the table's D call and was not checked against the DNA. TRBV12-2 is tagged as a pseudogene. The CDR3 extends over 18 amino acids. CDR3 in amino acids: CASRLGEQGNSGANVLTF. CDR3 nucleotides: TGTGCAAGTCGCTTAGGAGAACAGGGAAACTCTGGGGCCAACGTCCTGACTTTC.

This chain connects TRBV5-5 to TRBJ1-5; 12 bases agree with TRBD1. The CDR3 is 15 residues long. Germline values: CDR1 SGHKS, CDR2 YYEKEE (reference sequence). The trim removed 4 bases at V and 6 bases at J, leaving 5 bases unmatched. The CDR3 is CASSLGQGASQPQHF. DNA for the CDR3: TGTGCCAGCAGCCTGGGACAGGGGGCTTCTCAGCCCCAGCATTTT.

V and J are TRBV7-9 and TRBJ1-2; 7 bases are shared with TRBD1. Germline V gene data show CDR1 as SEHNR and CDR2 as FQNEAQ (reference sequence). J lost 1 base, V lost 0 bases, and 2 bases had no gene match. CDR3 size: 15 residues. In DNA form, the CDR3 reads TGTGCCAGCAGCTTAGCGGGACAGAGTAACTATGGCTACACCTTC. As protein: CASSLAGQSNYGYTF.

This chain uses TRBV29-1 with TRBJ1-4; 7 bases are a match to TRBD1. After removal of 7 bases from V and 8 bases from J, the junction contained 10 bases not matched to a gene. The length of the CDR3 is 13 residues. CDR1 and CDR2 (germline): SQVTM, ANQGSEA. The CDR3 protein is CSGQGQYSEKLFF. CDR3 nucleotides: TGCAGCGGCCAGGGACAGTATAGCGAAAAACTGTTTTTT.

This rearrangement joins TRBV10-1 to TRBJ2-1, with D unresolved. Germline V gene data show CDR1 as WNHNN and CDR2 as SYGVQD (reference sequence). V shed 3 bases and J shed 9 bases, with 3 bases lying between them. The CDR3 totals 10 residues. The CDR3 DNA is TGCGCCAGCAGTGACGGTGAGCAGTTCTTC. Translating gives CASSDGEQFF.

The V gene is TRBV4-3, the J gene TRBJ2-5; 7 nucleotides align to TRBD1. This CDR3 comprises 13 residues. J gave up 4 bases and V 4 bases, and 3 bases lay outside the gene matches. Germline CDR1 and CDR2: LGHNA and YSLEER. In DNA form, the CDR3 reads TGCGCCAGCAGCCGCGACAGGGCAGAGACCCAGTACTTC. Its protein is CASSRDRAETQYF.

This clone was detected a few times. This chain connects TRBV19 to TRBJ2-7; weak D call: TRBD1 (6 bases). The CDR3 runs 14 residues. V lost 5 bases and J 7 bases, leaving 18 bases between the germline ends. From germline, CDR1 is LNHDA and CDR2 SQIVND (reference sequence). The CDR3 spells CASSSLRTAREQYF. CDR3 in DNA: TGTGCCAGTAGTTCCCTTCGGACAGCAAGGGAGCAGTACTTC.

The CDR3 coding sequence is TGTGCCAGCAGCCCCCGGGGGTACAATGAGCAGTTCTTC. Amino acids: CASSPRGYNEQFF. This sequence joins TRBV7-3 and TRBJ2-1; tentatively, D is TRBD2 (6 bases). This CDR3 has 13 residues. Germline values: CDR1 SGHTA, CDR2 FQGTGA. Trimming pared 5 bases from V and 4 bases from J, leaving 9 bases between.

The V gene is TRBV5-1, the J gene TRBJ1-6; maybe TRBD1 (5 bases). Germline CDR1 is SGHRS and CDR2 is YFSETQ. CDR3 length: 13 amino acids. The V end lost 0 bases, the J end lost 10 bases, and 8 bases lay between the germline ends. CDR3 sequence: CASSLVRESPLHF. CDR3 in DNA: TGCGCCAGCAGCTTGGTCAGGGAATCACCCCTCCACTTT.

This clone was counted once. CDR3 loop: CASSAGTGWNEQFF. As DNA, the CDR3 is TGTGCCAGCAGCGCCGGGACAGGGTGGAATGAGCAGTTCTTC. V and J are TRBV9 and TRBJ2-1; 9 positions agree with TRBD1. The CDR3 contains 14 residues. J gave up 7 bases and V 3 bases, and 5 bases lay outside the gene matches. From germline, CDR1 is SGDLS and CDR2 YYNGEE.

CDR3 in DNA: TGTGCCAGCAGCGTCGGGTTAGCGGCAACAAATATGGCCTACGAGCAGTACTTC. As protein: CASSVGLAATNMAYEQYF. V usage is TRBV9 and J usage is TRBJ2-5, with D tentatively TRBD2 (6 bases). The DNA end is more similar to TRBJ2-7, so the J call may be wrong. Germline loops: CDR1 SGDLS, CDR2 YYNGEE. CDR3 length: 18 amino acids.

This sequence joins TRBV29-1 and TRBJ1-1, with a tentative D call TRBD1 (5 bases). Looked up from germline, CDR1 is SQVTM and CDR2 is ANQGSEA. V was cut by 4 bases and J by 4 bases, with 13 bases left in between. CDR3 length equals 13 residues. DNA of the CDR3: TGCAGCGTTGGCAAGGGGATGGGCACTGAAGCTTTCTTT. Its protein product is CSVGKGMGTEAFF. The full variable domain, rest sourced from reference TRBV29-1 and TRBJ1-1, is SAVISQKPSRDICQRGTSLTIQCQVDSQVTMMFWYRQQPGQSLTLIATANQGSEATYESGFVIDKFPISRPNLTFSTLTVSNMSPEDSSIYLCSVGKGMGTEAFFGQGTRLTVV.

This rearrangement joins TRBV18 to TRBJ1-1; no clear D gene. Trimming shortened V by 5 bases and J by 2 bases, and 12 bases separated the two germline ends. CDR1 and CDR2 from the germline V gene are KGHSH and LQKENI. The CDR3 spans 14 residues. The CDR3 region has the DNA TGTGCCAGCTCAGGAGCACCGGGAAACACTGAAGCTTTCTTT. Translating gives CASSGAPGNTEAFF. Looking up the rest from reference TRBV18 and TRBJ1-1 gives the full variable domain: NAGVMQNPRHLVRRRGQEARLRCSPMKGHSHVYWYRQLPEEGLKFMVYLQKENIIDESGMPKERFSAEFPKEGPSILRIQQVVRGDSAAYFCASSGAPGNTEAFFGQGTRLTVV.

This clone has more than one count but fewer than ten. This chain links TRBV20-1 with TRBJ2-1; tentative D call: TRBD2 (5 bases). V was clipped by 6 bases and J by 8 bases, with 11 bases between them. Germline CDR1 reads DFQATT; CDR2 reads SNEGSKA (reference sequence). The CDR3 has 11 residues. The CDR3 nucleotides read TGCAGTGCGCCGGGGTATGATGAGCAGTTCTTC. It codes for CSAPGYDEQFF.

The J gene is TRBJ2-3, the V gene TRBV4-1; 9 nucleotides align to TRBD2. Germline V gene lookup returns CDR1 MGHRA and CDR2 YSYEKL. V lost 0 bases and J lost 3; bases outside the gene matches: 7. The length of the CDR3 is 17 residues. The CDR3 reads CASSQESGGGATDTQYF. The CDR3 nucleotides are TGCGCCAGCAGCCAAGAAAGTGGCGGGGGGGCGACAGATACGCAGTATTTT.

This clone occurred a few times. V usage is TRBV5-1 and J usage is TRBJ2-7; D remains ambiguous. CDR3 length: 15 residues. Per the germline V gene, CDR1 is SGHRS and CDR2 is YFSETQ. Trimming removed 0 bases at V and 5 bases at J, with 15 bases between. The CDR3 is CASSLADGLVHEQYF. In DNA form, the CDR3 reads TGCGCCAGCAGCTTGGCAGATGGCCTAGTCCACGAGCAGTACTTC.

The J gene is TRBJ2-6, the V gene TRBV5-1; maybe TRBD2 (6 bases). Germline CDR1 SGHRS, CDR2 YFSETQ. The CDR3 contains 18 residues. With 2 bases removed from V and 0 bases from J, the gap between germline ends came to 15 bases. CDR3 DNA sequence: TGCGCCAGCAGCTTTTGGGACTGGCGGGCCTCTGGGGCCAACGTCCTGACTTTC. Amino acids: CASSFWDWRASGANVLTF. Combining the CDR3 with reference TRBV5-1 and TRBJ2-6 gives the whole variable domain KAGVTQTPRYLIKTRGQQVTLSCSPISGHRSVSWYQQTPGQGLQFLFEYFSETQRNKGNFPGRFSGRQFSNSRSEMNVSTLELGDSALYLCASSFWDWRASGANVLTFGAGSRLTVL.

The chain couples TRBV29-1 to TRBJ1-1; D remains unclear. Germline V gene sequence: CDR1 SQVTM, CDR2 ANQGSEA. V lost 7 bases to trimming and J lost 1 base, with 10 bases between them. There are 12 residues in the CDR3. The CDR3 DNA sequence: TGCAGCGGGAGGGTTACGAACACTGAAGCTTTCTTT. Encoded protein: CSGRVTNTEAFF.

This clone turned up a few times. This chain uses TRBV7-9 with TRBJ1-2; perhaps TRBD1 as D (5 bases). CDR1 and CDR2 from the germline V gene are SEHNR and FQNEAQ (reference sequence). This CDR3 has 15 amino acids. The ends were cut back, 2 bases at V and 12 bases at J, with 22 bases in the middle. CDR3: CASSLIPSTATRNTF. The CDR3 region has the DNA TGTGCCAGCAGCTTAATACCCTCGACAGCCACCCGGAACACCTTC. Full variable domain (missing parts from reference TRBV7-9 and TRBJ1-2): DTGVSQNPRHKITKRGQNVTFRCDPISEHNRLYWYRQTLGQGPEFLTYFQNEAQLEKSRLLSDRFSAERPKGSFSTLEIQRTEQGDSAMYLCASSLIPSTATRNTFGSGTRLTVV.

This clone came up once. The chain is built from TRBV19 and TRBJ2-7, with unresolved D. Germline assignment: CDR1 LNHDA and CDR2 SQIVND (reference sequence). Trimming removed 0 bases from V and 6 bases from J, with 9 bases in between. The CDR3 is 13 residues long. As DNA, the CDR3 is TGTGCCAGTAGTATAGACCTAACTGTCGAGCAGTACTTC. It codes for CASSIDLTVEQYF.

CDR3 residues: CATSRDYLAGENEQFF. For the CDR3, the DNA is TGTGCCACCAGCAGAGATTACCTAGCGGGGGAGAATGAGCAGTTCTTC. The chain has TRBV15 and TRBJ2-1; 10 bases line up with TRBD2. V lost 0 bases and J lost 7; bases outside the gene matches: 6. CDR1 and CDR2 from the germline V gene are LNHNV and YYDKDF (reference sequence). CDR3 length: 16 amino acids.

In this sample, this clone turned up a few times. The chain couples TRBV10-3 to TRBJ1-1; D remains ambiguous. The germline V gene has CDR1 ENHRY and CDR2 SYGVKD. The CDR3 extends over 13 amino acids. V was shortened by 5 bases and J by 5 bases, with 12 bases between the two germline ends. The CDR3 sequence: CAISKSEATEAFF. Here the CDR3 DNA reads TGTGCCATCAGTAAGAGCGAAGCTACTGAAGCTTTCTTT.

The chain links TRBV29-1 to TRBJ2-7; D gene unclear. V lost 0 bases to trimming and J lost 3 bases, with 6 bases between them. Per the germline V gene, CDR1 is SQVTM and CDR2 is ANQGSEA. The CDR3 totals 12 residues. CDR3 sequence (DNA): TGCAGCGTTGAAGACAGAGGCTACGAGCAGTACTTC. Protein: CSVEDRGYEQYF.

The CDR3 DNA reads TGTGCCAGCAGCTTAGCACTAGCGGGGGGGCAGGGTGAGCAGTTCTTC. Translated: CASSLALAGGQGEQFF. The rearrangement links TRBV7-2 to TRBJ2-1; TRBD2 matches 13 bases. This CDR3 is 16 amino acids long. Germline V gene data show CDR1 as SGHTA and CDR2 as FQGNSA. With 0 bases clipped from V and 9 bases from J, the junction kept 5 bases outside the gene matches.

This clone was counted a single time. This chain joins TRBV7-9 and TRBJ2-1, with 7 nucleotides matching TRBD1. Germline trimming cut 4 bases from V and 5 bases from J; bases unmatched to any gene: 8. Germline values: CDR1 SEHNR, CDR2 FQNEAQ (reference sequence). The CDR3 is 15 residues long. CDR3 residues: CASSSRGLSHNEQFF. CDR3 DNA sequence: TGTGCCAGCAGCTCCAGGGGGTTAAGCCACAATGAGCAGTTCTTC.

This chain uses TRBV5-1 with TRBJ1-1, with D unclear. The length of the CDR3 is 14 residues. Trimming took 3 bases from V and 3 from J, leaving 12 bases between them. From germline, CDR1 is SGHRS and CDR2 YFSETQ. The CDR3 nucleotides are TGCGCCAGCAGCTCGTCAATCGGGGACACTGAAGCTTTCTTT. Translation: CASSSSIGDTEAFF.

This clone was seen more than once but under ten times. The gene calls are TRBV29-1 and TRBJ1-4; the D gene is possibly TRBD1 (6 bases). This CDR3 is built from 13 residues. Germline V gene sequence: CDR1 SQVTM, CDR2 ANQGSEA. Trimming took 5 bases from V and 4 from J, leaving 11 bases between them. The DNA for the CDR3 is TGCAGCGTTAGGGCGGACAGTAATGAAAAACTGTTTTTT. Translation gives CSVRADSNEKLFF.

The chain is built from TRBV6-5 and TRBJ1-4; D not certain. The CDR3 length is 14 residues. Germline CDR1 is MNHEY and CDR2 is SVGAGI. The V end lost 2 bases, the J end lost 4 bases, and 8 bases lay between the germline ends. The CDR3 is CASSYDGYNEKLFF. CDR3 coding DNA: TGTGCCAGCAGTTACGACGGGTATAATGAAAAACTGTTTTTT.